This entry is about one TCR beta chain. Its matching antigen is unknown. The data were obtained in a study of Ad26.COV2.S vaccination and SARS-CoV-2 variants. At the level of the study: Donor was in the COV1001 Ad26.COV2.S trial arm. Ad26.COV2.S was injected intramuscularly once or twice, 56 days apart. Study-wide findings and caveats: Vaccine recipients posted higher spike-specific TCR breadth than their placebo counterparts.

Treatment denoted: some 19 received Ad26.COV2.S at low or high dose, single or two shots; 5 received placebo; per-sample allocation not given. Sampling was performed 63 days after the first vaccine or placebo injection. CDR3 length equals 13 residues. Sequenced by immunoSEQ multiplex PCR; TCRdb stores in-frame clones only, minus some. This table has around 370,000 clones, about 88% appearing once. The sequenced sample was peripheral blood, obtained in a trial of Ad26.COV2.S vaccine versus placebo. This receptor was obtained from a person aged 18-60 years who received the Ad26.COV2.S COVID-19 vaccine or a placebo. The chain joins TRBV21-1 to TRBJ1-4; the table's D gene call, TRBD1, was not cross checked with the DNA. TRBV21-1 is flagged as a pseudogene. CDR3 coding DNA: TGTGCCAGCAGTCAGGAAACAAATGAAAAACTGTTTTTT. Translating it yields CASSQETNEKLFF.